This T cell receptor beta chain was sequenced in a study of metastatic and nonmetastatic thyroid tumors (dated by TCRdb to between 2020 and 2021). For the study in its entirety: Repertoires from peripheral blood and from tumor or nodule tissue samples of malignant and benign thyroid patients were compared. Study-wide conclusions, independent of this receptor: TCR beta diversity was reported as significantly higher in malignant tumors than in benign nodules, in both blood and tumor samples.

From the cysteine up to the phenylalanine, the CDR3 has a length of 14 residues. Just CDR3 DNA is preserved here, 42 bases in frame from base 1. V loses 4 bases of germline sequence and J loses 2 bases, and the interval between the two ends is 13 bases. CDR1 SGHDT and CDR2 YYEEEE were looked up in the germline V gene. The method was PCR. Sequenced on an Illumina HiSeq 4000. The TCR beta-chain CDR3 region of each patient was profiled by high-throughput sequencing. The published analysis was carried out like this. A classifier to discriminate distant-metastatic papillary thyroid cancer patients was built from CDR3 differences across clinicopathological groups. The Shannon index was used to measure repertoire diversity, and the Morisita-Horn index was used to measure how similar tumor and blood repertoires were. Through fastp at Q25 and MiXCR, TCRdb rebuilt clones from the public reads, retaining in-frame beta chains. These V and J calls are TCRdb output, not the study's own analysis. Recorded for this sample are roughly 24,000 clones; under 25% of them occurred a single time. Jointly, the top ten make up 13% of the sample.

As to this clone: Its cognate antigen has yet to be identified. Since a much larger clone is just one base distant, this may be a read error.

None of the patients had been given any treatment before thyroid surgery. Patient clinical samples collected from the early 2010s to the late 2010s were retrospectively analysed using T-cell receptor beta sequencing. The specimen was blood. This receptor was obtained from a male donor with papillary thyroid cancer or a benign thyroid nodule (not recorded which). Some clones in this sample may be carry-over from other donors' samples. Recombination joined TRBV5-6 with TRBJ2-7; TRBD2 is a possible D gene, resting on 5 matching bases. Here the CDR3 is given as CASSRGRSTYEQYF. In nucleotides, the sequence is TGTGCCAGCAGCCGAGGGCGAAGTACCTACGAGCAGTACTTC.